One and the same sample provided the 18 T cell receptor beta chains below, sequenced in a study of Ad26.COV2.S vaccination and SARS-CoV-2 variants. Described treatment: about 20 received Ad26.COV2.S at low or high dose, single or two shots; roughly five received placebo; per-sample allocation not given. Material that was analyzed had been drawn on day 63 after the first vaccine or placebo injection. The method was immunoSEQ multiplex PCR; TCRdb's version includes in-frame clones alone and lacks a portion of them. The sample has about 680,000 clones, roughly 90% seen once. Sequencing was performed on peripheral blood, taken in a trial of Ad26.COV2.S vaccine versus placebo. Receptors were obtained from a person between 18 and 65 years old who received the Ad26.COV2.S COVID-19 vaccine or a placebo.

The chain has TRBV27 and TRBJ1-6; 8 nucleotides match TRBD1. The germline V gene has CDR1 MNHEY and CDR2 SMNVEV (reference sequence). This CDR3 has 18 residues. V gave up 2 bases and J gave up 1 base; unmatched junction bases: 7. The CDR3 region is CASSLLGQARSYNSPLHF. As DNA, the CDR3 is TGTGCCAGCAGTTTACTGGGACAGGCGAGATCCTATAATTCACCCCTCCACTTT.

This chain joins TRBV5-1 and TRBJ1-2; no clear D gene. CDR1 SGHRS and CDR2 YFSETQ come from the germline V gene. This CDR3 has 16 residues. Trimming took off 1 base at V and 5 bases at J, with 18 bases between the two ends. As DNA, the CDR3 is TGCGCCAGCAGCTTGTCCCCACGGGCCCAGGAGTATGGCTACACCTTC. Protein sequence: CASSLSPRAQEYGYTF.

This clone was counted only a few times. The V and J genes are TRBV14 and TRBJ1-2, with D uncertain. Trimming shortened V by 6 bases and J by 1 base, and 3 bases separated the two germline ends. CDR3 size: 11 residues. Germline values: CDR1 SGHDN, CDR2 FVKESK. CDR3 residues: CASSRNYGYTF. Written as DNA, the CDR3 is TGTGCCAGCAGTCGTAACTATGGCTACACCTTC.

The chain links TRBV6-6 to TRBJ2-3; perhaps TRBD2 as D (6 bases). CDR3 length equals 13 residues. V was shortened by 5 bases and J by 3 bases, with 9 bases between the two germline ends. Germline CDR1 is MNHNY and CDR2 is SVGAGI (reference sequence). CDR3 DNA sequence: TGTGCCAGCAGTGGTAGCGGTACAGATACGCAGTATTTT. Translation gives CASSGSGTDTQYF.

V is TRBV7-8 and J is TRBJ2-7; 7 positions agree with TRBD1. Germline V gives CDR1 SGHVS, CDR2 FQNEAQ. The CDR3 sequence is 16 residues long. Trimming took 0 bases from V and 1 from J; bases not matched to a gene: 6. CDR3 bases: TGTGCCAGCAGCTTAGCGAGCAGGGGGTTTTCCTACGAGCAGTACTTC. This sequence encodes CASSLASRGFSYEQYF.

The gene calls are TRBV4-3 and TRBJ2-1; TRBD2 is a possible D gene (5 bases). V dropped 0 bases and J dropped 11 bases, with 17 bases sitting between them. The CDR3 loop spans 15 amino acids. CDR1 LGHNA and CDR2 YSLEER come from the germline V gene. Written as DNA, the CDR3 is TGCGCCAGCAGCCAAGAGCCCGGGAAGCAGCGCAAGCAGTTCTTC. It is translated as CASSQEPGKQRKQFF.

The CDR3 is CASSKREGPDYGYTF. The DNA for the CDR3 is TGTGCCAGCAGCAAAAGAGAGGGGCCGGACTATGGCTACACCTTC. V is TRBV21-1 and J is TRBJ1-2. TRBV21-1 is deemed a pseudogene. This CDR3 has 15 residues.

The gene calls are TRBV18 and TRBJ1-4; D call uncertain. Germline loops: CDR1 KGHSH, CDR2 LQKENI. V lost 3 bases to trimming and J lost 3 bases, with 8 bases between them. The CDR3 length is 14 residues. The CDR3 sequence is CASSPGSANEKLFF. In nucleotides, the CDR3 is TGTGCCAGCTCACCCGGGTCGGCTAATGAAAAACTGTTTTTT.

In its sample, this clone was seen a few times. Other DNA sequences in this sample translate to the same CDR3. V gene TRBV18 combines with J gene TRBJ2-7, with D possibly TRBD1 on 7 matching bases. In germline, CDR1 is KGHSH, CDR2 LQKENI. The CDR3 length is 14 residues. V lost 2 bases to trimming and J lost 3 bases, with 11 bases between them. The CDR3 protein is CASSPRQGGYEQYF. CDR3 sequence (DNA): TGTGCCAGCTCACCAAGGCAGGGGGGCTACGAGCAGTACTTC.

This chain links TRBV30 with TRBJ1-1; D is perhaps TRBD1 (5 bases). The germline V and J ends were trimmed by 4 bases and 4 bases, with 19 bases remaining between them. There are 15 residues in the CDR3. CDR1 is GTSNPN, CDR2 SVGIG, per germline (reference sequence). CDR3 sequence reads: CAWTRVGTEGTEAFF. The CDR3 DNA reads as TGTGCCTGGACCCGGGTCGGGACCGAGGGCACTGAAGCTTTCTTT.

The rearrangement uses TRBV7-2 and TRBJ2-7; D unclear. Trimming took 5 bases from V and 6 from J, leaving 8 bases between them. Germline V gene data show CDR1 as SGHTA and CDR2 as FQGNSA. The CDR3 consists of 11 residues. Here the CDR3 reads CASSTVREQYF. The CDR3 DNA reads TGTGCCAGCAGCACGGTCCGCGAGCAGTACTTC.

The chain employs TRBV3-1 (or the pseudogene TRBV3-2) and TRBJ1-3, with TRBD1 identical over 7 bases. The germline V gene has CDR1 LGHDT and CDR2 YNNKEL (reference sequence). V was pared by 3 bases and J by 1 base, with 6 bases of the junction left unmatched. The CDR3 is 16 residues long. In nucleotides, the CDR3 is TGTGCCAGCAGCCAGACAGGGATTGGGTCTGGAAACACCATATATTTT. It translates to CASSQTGIGSGNTIYF.

V usage is TRBV7-2 and J usage is TRBJ1-2; TRBD1 aligns across 8 bases. J gave up 3 bases and V 3 bases, and 6 bases lay outside the gene matches. This CDR3 spans 15 amino acids. Germline V lookup: CDR1 SGHTA, CDR2 FQGNSA. CDR3 DNA sequence: TGTGCCAGCAGCTTTGCGTCAGGGGGCGACTATGGCTACACCTTC. Protein sequence: CASSFASGGDYGYTF.

This clone came up once. V gene TRBV15 combines with J gene TRBJ2-3; D is uncertain. V lost 0 bases, J lost 2 bases, and 9 bases lay in between. The CDR3 is made up of 15 amino acids. From germline, CDR1 is LNHNV and CDR2 YYDKDF (reference sequence). DNA of the CDR3: TGTGCCACCAGCAGAGATCTGGGCACCACAGATACGCAGTATTTT. It codes for CATSRDLGTTDTQYF.

This clone was seen a few times. This chain uses TRBV6-5 with TRBJ1-1; D remains unclear. The CDR3 is 14 amino acids. Germline lookup yields CDR1 MNHEY and CDR2 SVGAGI. V was pared by 5 bases and J by 4 bases, with 14 bases between. CDR3 in DNA: TGTGCCAGCAGTCGGGGTGCGGGAGGCACTGAAGCTTTCTTT. It encodes CASSRGAGGTEAFF.

This CDR3 is CASSARQGLWAEAFF. The CDR3 nucleotides read TGTGCCAGTAGTGCCCGACAGGGTTTGTGGGCTGAAGCTTTCTTT. The chain recombines TRBV19 with TRBJ1-1, with TRBD1 matching 7 bases. Germline CDR1 is LNHDA and CDR2 is SQIVND (reference sequence). The CDR3 runs to 15 residues. V was clipped by 5 bases and J by 6 bases; unmatched bases: 12.

The gene calls are TRBV6-5 and TRBJ2-1; no clear D gene. Germline V gene data show CDR1 as MNHEY and CDR2 as SVGAGI. Trimming cost V 9 bases and J 7 bases, with 10 bases left between them. This CDR3 is 11 amino acids long. In DNA, the CDR3 is TGTGCCAGTCTAGACCTGAATGAGCAGTTCTTC. It translates to CASLDLNEQFF.

This clone was seen only once. The chain uses TRBV7-2 and TRBJ1-5; D is unresolved. CDR1 is SGHTA and CDR2 is FQGNSA in the germline V gene. Trimming stripped 5 bases from V and 5 bases from J, with 16 bases between. The CDR3 is made up of 15 amino acids. The CDR3 reads CASSARTGHDQPQHF. CDR3 bases: TGTGCCAGCAGCGCAAGGACCGGTCACGATCAGCCCCAGCATTTT.